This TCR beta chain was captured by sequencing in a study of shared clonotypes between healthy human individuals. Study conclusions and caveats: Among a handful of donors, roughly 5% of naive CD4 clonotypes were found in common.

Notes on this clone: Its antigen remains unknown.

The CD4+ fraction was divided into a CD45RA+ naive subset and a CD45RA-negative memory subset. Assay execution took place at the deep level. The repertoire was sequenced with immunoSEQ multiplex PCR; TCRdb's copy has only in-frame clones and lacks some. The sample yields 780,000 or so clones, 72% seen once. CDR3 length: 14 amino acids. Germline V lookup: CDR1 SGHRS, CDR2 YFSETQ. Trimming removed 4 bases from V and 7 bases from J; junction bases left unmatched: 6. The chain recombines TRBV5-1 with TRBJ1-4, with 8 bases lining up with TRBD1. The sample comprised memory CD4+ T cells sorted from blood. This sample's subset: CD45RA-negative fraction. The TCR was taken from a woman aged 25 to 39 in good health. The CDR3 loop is CASSLGTGREKLFF. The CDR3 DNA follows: TGCGCCAGCAGCCTAGGGACAGGCCGTGAAAAACTGTTTTTT.